This T cell receptor (beta chain) was observed in a study of tumor-infiltrating lymphocytes in primary liver carcinoma. As for the study in general: Patients, male and female, were 30 to 69 years old.

CDR1 is MNHNS and CDR2 is SASEGT in the germline V gene. The CDR3 has 12 amino acids. The V end lost 11 bases, the J end lost 2 bases, and 11 bases lay between the germline ends. The source material, about 17-31 mg of unsorted bulk tissue, was used to co-extract RNA and DNA. There were five separate regions sampled from each tumor. Making TCR beta cDNA involved around 500 ng total RNA and a constant-region primer. Slightly modified ARM-PCR served as the procedure for the TCR beta libraries. These libraries came from three rounds of nested multiplex PCR. The first two PCR rounds, nine to ten cycles each, used TRBV1-TRBV30 forward primers and a C-beta reverse primer. A single record per CDR3 protein comes from TCRdb applying MiXCR to the multiplex PCR reads. The data show more than 55,000 distinct CDR3 sequences, with about two thirds seen just once and roughly 60% held by the top ten.

This chain uses TRBV6-1 with TRBJ2-3; TRBD1 might be the D (5 bases). The sequence derives from a man aged 40-49 years with primary liver carcinoma and hepatitis B virus infection. The sequencing input was liver tumor tissue from sampling region 2. Noted subset: tumor region T2, inferior pole. In DNA form, the CDR3 reads TGTGCCGCAGGGAATCTCACAGATACGCAGTATTTT. Translation gives CAAGNLTDTQYF.